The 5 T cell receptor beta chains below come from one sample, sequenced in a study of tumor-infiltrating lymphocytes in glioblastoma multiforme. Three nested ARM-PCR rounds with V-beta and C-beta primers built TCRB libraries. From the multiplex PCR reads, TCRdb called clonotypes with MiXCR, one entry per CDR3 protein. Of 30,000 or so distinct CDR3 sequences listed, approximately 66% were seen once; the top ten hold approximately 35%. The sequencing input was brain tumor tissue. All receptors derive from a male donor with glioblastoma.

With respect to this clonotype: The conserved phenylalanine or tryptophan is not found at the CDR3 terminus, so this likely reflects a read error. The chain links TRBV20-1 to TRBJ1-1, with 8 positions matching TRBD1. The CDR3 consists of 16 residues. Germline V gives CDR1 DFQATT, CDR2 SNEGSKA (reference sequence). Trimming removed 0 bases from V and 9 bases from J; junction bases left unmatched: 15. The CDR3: CSAREAGQDVWAKAFS. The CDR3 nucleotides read TGCAGTGCTAGAGAGGCGGGACAGGACGTTTGGGCTAAAGCTTTCTCT.

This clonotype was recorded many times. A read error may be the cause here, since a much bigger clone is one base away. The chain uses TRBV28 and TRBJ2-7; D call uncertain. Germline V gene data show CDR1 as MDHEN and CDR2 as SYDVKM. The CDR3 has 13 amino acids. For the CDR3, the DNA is TGTGCCGGCAGTTACTCGGACTCCTACGAGCAGTACTTC. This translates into CAGSYSDSYEQYF. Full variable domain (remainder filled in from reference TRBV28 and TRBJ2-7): DVKVTQSSRYLVKRTGEKVFLECVQDMDHENMFWYRQDPGLGLRLIYFSYDVKMKEKGDIPEGYSVSREKKERFSLILESASTNQTSMYLCAGSYSDSYEQYFGPGTRLTVT.

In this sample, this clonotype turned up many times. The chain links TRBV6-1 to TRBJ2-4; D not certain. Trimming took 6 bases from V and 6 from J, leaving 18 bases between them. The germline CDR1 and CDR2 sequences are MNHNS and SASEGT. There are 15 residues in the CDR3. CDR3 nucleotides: TGTGCCAGCAGGTATGGTGGATCGTCTCCAAACATTCAGTACTTC. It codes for CASRYGGSSPNIQYF.

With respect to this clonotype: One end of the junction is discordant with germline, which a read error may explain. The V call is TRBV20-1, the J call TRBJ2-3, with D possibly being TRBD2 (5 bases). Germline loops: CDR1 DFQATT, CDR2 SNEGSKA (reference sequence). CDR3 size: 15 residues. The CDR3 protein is CSARDQREWADMQYF. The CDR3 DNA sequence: TGCAGTGCTAGAGATCAGAGGGAGTGGGCAGATATGCAGTATTTT.

The DNA of the CDR3 is TGCAGCGCCGGGACAGGGGGTCAGCCCCAGCATTTT. This encodes CSAGTGGQPQHF. The chain links TRBV29-1 to TRBJ1-5, with TRBD1 identical over 11 bases. The CDR3 is 12 residues long. The trim removed 7 bases at V and 6 bases at J, leaving 2 bases unmatched. The germline gives CDR1 SQVTM, CDR2 ANQGSEA.